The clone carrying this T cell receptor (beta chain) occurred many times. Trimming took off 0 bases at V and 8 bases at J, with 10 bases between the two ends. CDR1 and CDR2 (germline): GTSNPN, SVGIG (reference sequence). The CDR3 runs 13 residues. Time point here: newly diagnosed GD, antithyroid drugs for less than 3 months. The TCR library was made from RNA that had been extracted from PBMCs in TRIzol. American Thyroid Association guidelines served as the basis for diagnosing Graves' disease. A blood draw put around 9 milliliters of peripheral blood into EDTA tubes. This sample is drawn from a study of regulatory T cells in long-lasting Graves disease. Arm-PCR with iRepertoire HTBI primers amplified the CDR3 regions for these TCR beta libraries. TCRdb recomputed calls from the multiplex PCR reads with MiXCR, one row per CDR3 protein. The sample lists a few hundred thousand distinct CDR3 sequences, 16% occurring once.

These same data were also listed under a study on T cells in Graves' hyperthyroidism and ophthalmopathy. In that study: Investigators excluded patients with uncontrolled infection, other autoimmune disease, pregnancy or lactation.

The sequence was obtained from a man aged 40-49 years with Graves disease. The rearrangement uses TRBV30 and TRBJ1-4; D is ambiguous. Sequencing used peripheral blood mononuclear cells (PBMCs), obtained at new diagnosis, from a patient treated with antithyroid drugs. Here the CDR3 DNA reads TGTGCCTGGAGTGTAGCCTCGGGAGAAAAACTGTTTTTT. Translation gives CAWSVASGEKLFF.